The T cell receptor (beta chain) described here comes from a study of graft-versus-host responses after intestinal transplantation. Study background: Recipients across the board were started on anti-thymocyte globulin induction, then kept on tacrolimus and steroids for about 3 years.

The CDR3 spans 15 residues. This clone occurred a few times. Profiled with immunoSEQ multiplex PCR; TCRdb holds only in-frame clones, not every one. In the table there are just under 7,000 clones, roughly a third of which are singletons. Plating of 200,000 CFSE-labeled responder cells was done together with 200,000 irradiated, violet-dye-labeled stimulator cells. At the end of the reaction, proliferating CFSE-low CD3+CD4+ and CD3+CD8+ responders were sorted. The V and J genes are TRBV12-2 and TRBJ2-1; the tabulated D call, TRBD1, remains unverified against the DNA. TRBV12-2 is an annotated pseudogene. The sample here was alloreactive CD8+ T cells from a mixed lymphocyte reaction culture, taken before transplantation. Regarding subset: CFSE-low proliferating T cells sorted from approximately 6-day pre-transplant mixed lymphocyte reaction (GvH or HvG direction). This clonotype was obtained from a human patient who was an organ donor for intestinal transplantation. DNA for the CDR3: TGTGCAAGTCGCTTACGACAGGGGGCCTACAATGAGCAGTTCTTC. This translates into CASRLRQGAYNEQFF.